Presented here are 13 T cell receptor beta chains from one specimen sequenced in a study of CD8+ T cells in alopecia areata. TCR sequencing used cDNA made by reverse transcription of extracted RNA. Profiling relied on immunoSEQ multiplex PCR, and the TCRdb table lists in-frame clones only, not all of them. In the table there are approximately 200,000 clones, over 40% of which are singletons. Sample treatment: oral pan-JAK inhibitor, 5-10 mg twice daily. The specimen comprised CD4+ T cells sorted from blood, sampled around week 37, from a patient treated with tofacitinib. These receptors were obtained from a human donor with alopecia areata.

This chain uses TRBV5-4 with TRBJ2-5, with 8 bases fitting TRBD2. V shed 3 bases, J shed 4 bases, and the junction held 5 bases outside the gene matches. This CDR3 is 14 amino acids long. CDR1 SGHNT and CDR2 YYREEE come from the germline V gene (reference sequence). The CDR3 reads CASSSERERETQYF. Written as DNA, the CDR3 is TGTGCCAGCAGCTCCGAGCGGGAGCGAGAGACCCAGTACTTC.

This chain uses TRBV27 with TRBJ1-2; unclear D gene. The germline V and J ends were trimmed by 6 bases and 5 bases, with 7 bases remaining between them. The germline CDR1 and CDR2 sequences are MNHEY and SMNVEV (reference sequence). The CDR3 runs 11 residues. The CDR3, as DNA: TGTGCCAGCAGCGGAGGGTATGGCTACACCTTC. As protein: CASSGGYGYTF.

V and J are TRBV7-2 and TRBJ2-3; D is unresolved. Germline-derived CDR1 and CDR2 are SGHTA and FQGNSA. V was cut by 5 bases and J by 7 bases, with 10 bases left in between. CDR3 length equals 12 residues. The CDR3 nucleotides are TGTGCCAGCAGCGTCCAAATTAATACGCAGTATTTT. It yields the protein CASSVQINTQYF.

This chain connects TRBV6-6 to TRBJ1-2; 9 nucleotides match TRBD1. This CDR3 is 14 amino acids long. Germline CDR1 and CDR2: MNHNY and SVGAGI (reference sequence). The J segment lost 4 bases and the V segment lost 7 bases, leaving 7 bases of the junction unmatched. CDR3 sequence reads: CASKEQGASYGYTF. CDR3 DNA: TGTGCCAGCAAGGAACAGGGGGCAAGCTATGGCTACACCTTC.

Note on this clone: The conserved final phenylalanine or tryptophan is absent from the CDR3, which likely points to a read error. V and J are TRBV6-4 and TRBJ1-1, with 7 bases aligning to TRBD1. Trimming cost V 6 bases and J 6 bases; bases outside gene matches: 10. The CDR3 is 14 residues long. CDR1 is MRHNA, CDR2 SNTAGT, per germline. CDR3: CASSEQGRIAEAFV. The CDR3 coding sequence is TGTGCCAGCAGCGAACAGGGGAGAATAGCTGAAGCTTTCGTT.

The V call is TRBV6-5, the J call TRBJ1-2; D remains unclear. The CDR3 totals 13 residues. The V end lost 2 bases, the J end lost 8 bases, and 12 bases lay between the germline ends. Germline values: CDR1 MNHEY, CDR2 SVGAGI. CDR3 protein: CASSYGSAEGYTF. As DNA, the CDR3 is TGTGCCAGCAGTTACGGTTCCGCGGAGGGCTACACCTTC.

This clone turned up a few times. The gene calls are TRBV9 and TRBJ2-1; TRBD2 is a possible D gene (6 bases). V lost 0 bases and J lost 2, with 12 bases in between. Germline lookup yields CDR1 SGDLS and CDR2 YYNGEE. This CDR3 is built from 16 residues. The CDR3 reads CASSVGSLATYNEQFF. CDR3 DNA sequence: TGTGCCAGCAGCGTAGGAAGTCTAGCGACCTACAATGAGCAGTTCTTC.

The V and J genes are TRBV28 and TRBJ2-7; D gene uncertain. V was pared by 4 bases and J by 9 bases, with 16 bases between. The CDR3 sequence is 13 residues long. Germline V gene sequence: CDR1 MDHEN, CDR2 SYDVKM. Here the CDR3 reads CASSSRAQVGQYF. In DNA form, the CDR3 reads TGTGCCAGCAGTTCCCGGGCCCAGGTGGGGCAGTACTTC.

The rearrangement uses TRBV7-2 and TRBJ2-1; D possibly matches TRBD1 or TRBD2 (5 bases each). Germline CDR1 and CDR2: SGHTA and FQGNSA. The CDR3 is 16 residues long. V was clipped by 3 bases and J by 4 bases, with 16 bases between them. CDR3 in DNA: TGTGCCAGCAGCTTGGAGAACGGGACCCCTTACAATGAGCAGTTCTTC. This translates into CASSLENGTPYNEQFF.

CDR3 amino acids: CATRDSVNEQFF. The CDR3 DNA follows: TGTGCCACCAGGGACTCCGTCAATGAGCAGTTCTTC. V is TRBV2 and J is TRBJ2-1; tentative D call: TRBD2 (6 bases). Germline V CDR1 and CDR2: SNHLY, FYNNEI. This CDR3 has 12 amino acids. Trimming removed 10 bases at V and 6 bases at J, with 13 bases between. Full variable domain (remainder filled in from reference TRBV2 and TRBJ2-1): EPEVTQTPSHQVTQMGQEVILRCVPISNHLYFYWYRQILGQKVEFLVSFYNNEISEKSEIFDDQFSVERPDGSNFTLKIRSTKLEDSAMYFCATRDSVNEQFFGPGTRLTVL.

The V and J genes are TRBV5-6 and TRBJ2-3; D may be TRBD1 (6 bases). This CDR3 is built from 15 residues. The germline V gene has CDR1 SGHDT and CDR2 YYEEEE. Trimming left V 2 bases short and J 5 bases short, with 15 bases between. CDR3 loop: CASSLRRGQRDTQYF. For the CDR3, the DNA is TGTGCCAGCAGCTTACGCAGGGGACAAAGAGATACGCAGTATTTT.

This clone turned up a few times. This chain connects TRBV14 to TRBJ1-5; D remains ambiguous. This CDR3 is built from 15 residues. V shed 1 base and J shed 3 bases, with 10 bases lying between them. Germline V gives CDR1 SGHDN, CDR2 FVKESK. In DNA form, the CDR3 reads TGTGCCAGCAGCCAAGGTGGCAGGAACAATCAGCCCCAGCATTTT. It specifies CASSQGGRNNQPQHF.

The V call is TRBV20-1, the J call TRBJ2-3; D is ambiguous. The CDR3 spans 11 residues. Germline V CDR1 and CDR2: DFQATT, SNEGSKA (reference sequence). V lost 5 bases to trimming and J lost 5 bases, with 8 bases between them. This chain's CDR3 is CSAEDGDTQYF. CDR3 DNA sequence: TGCAGTGCTGAAGATGGAGATACGCAGTATTTT.